The present entry profiles one TCR beta chain with its context. The data stem from a study of control samples from healthy donors and cancer patients. Assay used: immunoSEQ multiplex PCR; TCRdb lists only in-frame clones, some missing. This sample has about 130,000 clones; approximately 92% occur once, and the top ten carry around 5.8%. This CDR3 has 12 amino acids. V was pared by 5 bases and J by 4 bases, with 1 base of the junction left unmatched. CDR1 and CDR2 (germline): SNHLY, FYNNEI. The receptor was derived from a man younger than 35 in good health. The sequencing input was blood. V gene TRBV2 combines with J gene TRBJ2-7, with 8 bases aligning to TRBD1. The CDR3, as DNA: TGTGCCAGCAGTTACAGGGGGTACGAGCAGTACTTC. Protein product: CASSYRGYEQYF.